This T cell receptor (beta chain) comes out of a study of identical twins. The CDR3 contains 13 residues. Looked up from germline, CDR1 is DFQATT and CDR2 is SNEGSKA (reference sequence). With 4 bases clipped from V and 3 bases from J, the junction kept 6 bases outside the gene matches. TCRdb re-called the 5' RACE reads with MiXCR, one entry per CDR3 protein. The table shows about 470,000 distinct CDR3 sequences, with around 24% occurring only once. A further study also used this sample, focusing on T cells expressing NK-cell markers.

This receptor was obtained from a woman aged 18-35 years in good health. The sample taken for sequencing was CD4+ T cells sorted from blood. The chain employs TRBV20-1 and TRBJ2-7; 7 bases line up with TRBD2. As DNA, the CDR3 is TGCAGTGCTACCCCGGGAGGTAGCTACGAGCAGTACTTC. It codes for CSATPGGSYEQYF.